These 30 T cell receptor beta chains came from one sample sequenced in a study of shared clonotypes between healthy human individuals. Profiling relied on immunoSEQ multiplex PCR, and the TCRdb table lists in-frame clones only, not all of them. The sample lists around 2,000,000 clones; 95% were seen once. Input material: naive CD4+ T cells sorted from blood. Described subset: CD45RA+ positively selected. Receptors were obtained from a man younger than 35 in good health.

V is TRBV6-1 and J is TRBJ1-2; D unresolved. The germline CDR1 and CDR2 sequences are MNHNS and SASEGT. The CDR3 sequence is 12 residues long. Trimming took 3 bases from V and 7 from J, leaving 9 bases between them. For the CDR3, the DNA is TGTGCCAGCAGTGATTTGACGGGTGGCTACACCTTC. Its translation: CASSDLTGGYTF.

This chain joins TRBV5-8 and TRBJ1-2; no clear D. Trimming left V 2 bases short and J 6 bases short, with 8 bases between. This CDR3 region has 12 residues. Germline CDR1 reads SGHTS; CDR2 reads YDEGEE. Here the CDR3 DNA reads TGTGCCAGCAGCTTTTGGTGGGATGGCTACACCTTC. This codes for CASSFWWDGYTF.

The rearrangement joins TRBV6-6 to TRBJ2-7; a possible D gene is TRBD1 (5 bases). V lost 2 bases, J lost 1 base, and 6 bases lay in between. This CDR3 is built from 13 residues. Germline CDR1 reads MNHNY; CDR2 reads SVGAGI (reference sequence). CDR3 sequence: CASSYRQSYEQYF. The CDR3 bases are TGTGCCAGCAGTTACAGACAGTCCTACGAGCAGTACTTC.

This rearrangement joins TRBV2 to TRBJ2-2, with D possibly being TRBD2 (5 bases). There are 14 residues in the CDR3. V gave up 2 bases and J gave up 5 bases, with 9 bases separating them. Looked up from germline, CDR1 is SNHLY and CDR2 is FYNNEI. The CDR3 reads CASSETGYTGELFF. In DNA form, the CDR3 reads TGTGCCAGCAGTGAAACGGGGTATACCGGGGAGCTGTTTTTT.

V usage is TRBV5-6 and J usage is TRBJ2-7; a weak D match, TRBD1 (6 bases). The ends were cut back, 9 bases at V and 2 bases at J, with 18 bases in the middle. Germline CDR1 is SGHDT and CDR2 is YYEEEE. The CDR3 runs to 14 residues. CDR3 DNA: TGTGCCAACCTCCCTCACCGGGACACCTACGAGCAGTACTTC. This encodes CANLPHRDTYEQYF.

V is TRBV20-1 and J is TRBJ2-1; a possible D gene is TRBD2 (5 bases). This CDR3 is 11 amino acids long. V lost 2 bases to trimming and J lost 10 bases, with 9 bases between them. Germline CDR1 is DFQATT and CDR2 is SNEGSKA (reference sequence). The CDR3 region has the DNA TGCAGTGCTAGACTAGCAGCCGAGCAGTTCTTC. Translated: CSARLAAEQFF.

This clone was recorded once. The gene calls are TRBV6-5 and TRBJ1-4; the D gene is possibly TRBD1 (6 bases). The CDR3 is 14 residues long. CDR1 is MNHEY and CDR2 is SVGAGI in the germline V gene. V was cut by 7 bases and J by 0 bases, with 9 bases left in between. The CDR3 nucleotides read TGTGCCAGCAACGAGGGGGCAACTAATGAAAAACTGTTTTTT. Encoded protein: CASNEGATNEKLFF.

The chain has TRBV6-5 and TRBJ2-3; tentative D call: TRBD1 (6 bases). Germline CDR1 and CDR2: MNHEY and SVGAGI. V lost 6 bases to trimming and J lost 3 bases, with 13 bases between them. There are 14 residues in the CDR3. CDR3 in amino acids: CASRRQVATDTQYF. CDR3 DNA: TGTGCCAGCAGGAGACAGGTTGCGACAGATACGCAGTATTTT.

The genes are TRBV7-2 and TRBJ1-5; D call uncertain. The germline V and J ends were trimmed by 7 bases and 6 bases, with 13 bases remaining between them. Germline V gene lookup returns CDR1 SGHTA and CDR2 FQGNSA. There are 13 residues in the CDR3. CDR3 sequence reads: CASNMIIGQPQHF. For the CDR3, the DNA is TGTGCCAGCAATATGATCATAGGTCAGCCCCAGCATTTT.

This chain uses TRBV7-2 with TRBJ2-1; D tentatively reads TRBD1 or TRBD2 (5 bases each). V was pared by 5 bases and J by 7 bases, with 21 bases between. Germline lookup yields CDR1 SGHTA and CDR2 FQGNSA. This CDR3 is 16 amino acids long. CDR3: CASSTTGTGYGNEQFF. In nucleotides, the CDR3 is TGTGCCAGCAGCACCACCGGGACGGGCTACGGGAATGAGCAGTTCTTC.

The genes are TRBV2 and TRBJ2-1; 12 positions match TRBD2. This CDR3 spans 16 amino acids. V trimming: 6 bases; J trimming: 9 bases; junction bases outside the gene matches: 12. The germline CDR1 and CDR2 sequences are SNHLY and FYNNEI. The CDR3 bases are TGTGCCAGCAGGACCCGGACTAGCGGGGAATATAGTGAGCAGTTCTTC. Translated: CASRTRTSGEYSEQFF. Combining the CDR3 with reference TRBV2 and TRBJ2-1 gives the whole variable domain EPEVTQTPSHQVTQMGQEVILRCVPISNHLYFYWYRQILGQKVEFLVSFYNNEISEKSEIFDDQFSVERPDGSNFTLKIRSTKLEDSAMYFCASRTRTSGEYSEQFFGPGTRLTVL.

The rearrangement joins TRBV5-1 to TRBJ2-7, with 7 bases fitting TRBD1. This CDR3 is 14 amino acids long. Germline CDR1 and CDR2: SGHRS and YFSETQ. Trimming took 2 bases from V and 6 from J; bases not matched to a gene: 8. The CDR3: CASSLGGSVSEQYF. As DNA, the CDR3 is TGCGCCAGCAGCTTAGGGGGCTCAGTTTCCGAGCAGTACTTC.

V gene TRBV18 combines with J gene TRBJ2-2, with D perhaps assigned TRBD1 or TRBD2 (5 bases each). The V and J ends lost 3 bases and 1 base respectively, with 12 bases between them. This CDR3 is 16 amino acids long. Per the germline V gene, CDR1 is KGHSH and CDR2 is LQKENI. For the CDR3, the DNA is TGTGCCAGCTCACCCGAATCGAGGGGGAACACCGGGGAGCTGTTTTTT. Protein: CASSPESRGNTGELFF.

The gene calls are TRBV10-3 and TRBJ2-5; perhaps TRBD2 as D (5 bases). Trimming left V 6 bases short and J 0 bases short, with 8 bases between. The length of the CDR3 is 13 residues. Per the germline V gene, CDR1 is ENHRY and CDR2 is SYGVKD. CDR3 sequence (DNA): TGTGCCATCAGACTTAGCGACCAAGAGACCCAGTACTTC. Translating gives CAIRLSDQETQYF.

This rearrangement joins TRBV5-1 to TRBJ1-4; a possible D gene is TRBD1 (6 bases). Germline V gene lookup returns CDR1 SGHRS and CDR2 YFSETQ. V dropped 4 bases and J dropped 7 bases, with 17 bases sitting between them. The CDR3 contains 15 residues. CDR3 nucleotide sequence: TGCGCCAGCAGCCCTGGGTACAGGGTGACTGAAAAACTGTTTTTT. This gives the protein CASSPGYRVTEKLFF.

In this sample, this clone turned up once. The chain carries TRBV5-1 and TRBJ2-7; 11 bases agree with TRBD1. CDR3 size: 15 residues. CDR1 and CDR2 from the germline V gene are SGHRS and YFSETQ. V was clipped by 4 bases and J by 7 bases; unmatched bases: 10. CDR3 sequence: CASSTRTGGIREQYF. In nucleotides, the CDR3 is TGCGCCAGCAGCACGAGGACAGGGGGCATAAGGGAGCAGTACTTC.

The genes are TRBV18 and TRBJ1-5; D is uncertain. This CDR3 region has 14 residues. V was trimmed by 2 bases and J by 4 bases, leaving 9 bases between them. Germline loops: CDR1 KGHSH, CDR2 LQKENI. Written as DNA, the CDR3 is TGTGCCAGCTCACCAGGGTATGGGAATCAGCCCCAGCATTTT. This sequence encodes CASSPGYGNQPQHF.

J is TRBJ1-3 and V is TRBV29-1, with D tentatively TRBD1 (6 bases). CDR3 size: 16 residues. Trimming took off 4 bases at V and 1 base at J, with 17 bases between the two ends. From germline, CDR1 is SQVTM and CDR2 ANQGSEA. DNA for the CDR3: TGCAGCGTTGGGTTTGGGGGCACCTCTTCTGGAAACACCATATATTTT. Protein sequence: CSVGFGGTSSGNTIYF.

This clone showed up just once. The chain carries TRBV11-1 and TRBJ1-4; 7 bases match TRBD1. Trimming removed 5 bases from V and 0 bases from J; junction bases left unmatched: 3. This CDR3 is built from 15 residues. The germline gives CDR1 SGHAT, CDR2 FQDESV (reference sequence). CDR3 DNA: TGTGCCAGCAGCCGTACAGGGGCAACTAATGAAAAACTGTTTTTT. Protein sequence: CASSRTGATNEKLFF.

The J gene is TRBJ2-3, the V gene TRBV15; TRBD1 matches 8 bases. The CDR3 contains 12 residues. After removal of 4 bases from V and 10 bases from J, the junction contained 4 bases not matched to a gene. Germline V gene lookup returns CDR1 LNHNV and CDR2 YYDKDF (reference sequence). The CDR3 loop is CATSTRTGSQYF. Written as DNA, the CDR3 is TGTGCCACCAGCACCAGGACAGGGTCGCAGTATTTT.

The J gene is TRBJ2-2, the V gene TRBV6-1, with no clear D. Trimming pared 4 bases from V and 6 bases from J, leaving 15 bases between. The CDR3 is made up of 15 amino acids. CDR1 and CDR2 (germline): MNHNS, SASEGT. CDR3 DNA: TGTGCCAGCAGTGCCGAGACTCAAATACCCGGGGAGCTGTTTTTT. This gives the protein CASSAETQIPGELFF.

Notes on this clone: Additional DNA sequences in this sample encode the identical CDR3. V usage is TRBV2 and J usage is TRBJ2-5; 7 bases are shared with TRBD1. Trimming at V came to 4 bases and at J to 2 bases, leaving 1 base not matched to a gene. CDR1 SNHLY and CDR2 FYNNEI come from the germline V gene. This CDR3 has 13 amino acids. CDR3 sequence: CASSVDRQETQYF. For the CDR3, the DNA is TGTGCCAGCAGTGTGGACAGGCAAGAGACCCAGTACTTC. The variable domain in full, with the rest retrieved from reference TRBV2 and TRBJ2-5, is EPEVTQTPSHQVTQMGQEVILRCVPISNHLYFYWYRQILGQKVEFLVSFYNNEISEKSEIFDDQFSVERPDGSNFTLKIRSTKLEDSAMYFCASSVDRQETQYFGPGTRLLVL.

The rearrangement joins TRBV19 to TRBJ2-7; TRBD2 aligns across 8 bases. Germline CDR1 is LNHDA and CDR2 is SQIVND (reference sequence). Trimming removed 1 base from V and 2 bases from J; junction bases left unmatched: 4. The CDR3 is 15 residues long. CDR3 sequence reads: CASSIGSSGAYEQYF. In DNA, the CDR3 is TGTGCCAGTAGTATAGGTAGTAGCGGGGCCTACGAGCAGTACTTC. Using reference TRBV19 and TRBJ2-7 for the parts outside the CDR3, the full variable domain is DGGITQSPKYLFRKEGQNVTLSCEQNLNHDAMYWYRQDPGQGLRLIYYSQIVNDFQKGDIAEGYSVSREKKESFPLTVTSAQKNPTAFYLCASSIGSSGAYEQYFGPGTRLTVT.

This chain links TRBV6-1 with TRBJ2-4; D unresolved. With 4 bases removed from V and 15 bases from J, the gap between germline ends came to 16 bases. The germline CDR1 and CDR2 sequences are MNHNS and SASEGT. The CDR3 consists of 12 residues. The chain's CDR3 is CASSGTGTLSYF. For the CDR3, the DNA is TGTGCCAGCAGTGGGACCGGCACCCTTTCGTACTTC.

V and J are TRBV25-1 and TRBJ1-1; D remains ambiguous. V was trimmed by 6 bases and J by 1 base, leaving 12 bases between them. There are 14 residues in the CDR3. Per the germline V gene, CDR1 is MGHDK and CDR2 is SYGVNS. This chain's CDR3 is CASRQTGKNTEAFF. The CDR3 coding sequence is TGTGCCAGCAGACAGACCGGGAAGAACACTGAAGCTTTCTTT.

The rearrangement links TRBV7-6 to TRBJ1-4; TRBD1 is a possible D gene (6 bases). The CDR3 totals 16 residues. Germline V lookup: CDR1 SGHVS, CDR2 FNYEAQ. The germline V and J ends were trimmed by 5 bases and 6 bases, with 19 bases remaining between them. CDR3 sequence (DNA): TGTGCCAGCAGCCCCGGGGGTAGGGGGGCCTATGAAAAACTGTTTTTT. This sequence encodes CASSPGGRGAYEKLFF.

This chain joins TRBV6-5 and TRBJ1-2, with D uncertain. The ends were cut back, 7 bases at V and 8 bases at J, with 23 bases in the middle. Germline assignment: CDR1 MNHEY and CDR2 SVGAGI. This CDR3 is 15 amino acids long. CDR3 coding DNA: TGTGCCAGCAACCCCTCGGGGTCCCGCGGTGTCGGCTACACCTTC. As protein: CASNPSGSRGVGYTF.

This chain connects TRBV6-6 to TRBJ2-7; TRBD2 aligns across 12 bases. The CDR3 spans 14 residues. The trim removed 5 bases at V and 6 bases at J, leaving 5 bases unmatched. Germline assignment: CDR1 MNHNY and CDR2 SVGAGI (reference sequence). This CDR3 is CASSRLAGGLEQYF. The CDR3 nucleotides read TGTGCCAGCAGTCGGCTAGCGGGAGGGCTCGAGCAGTACTTC.

V gene TRBV6-5 combines with J gene TRBJ1-4; 8 bases agree with TRBD1. The germline V gene has CDR1 MNHEY and CDR2 SVGAGI. The CDR3 consists of 15 residues. V gave up 7 bases and J gave up 3 bases; unmatched junction bases: 7. CDR3 sequence (DNA): TGTGCCAGCAACGACAGGGGCGGTTCTAATGAAAAACTGTTTTTT. Protein product: CASNDRGGSNEKLFF.

The V and J genes are TRBV9 and TRBJ1-4, with D possibly TRBD1 on 5 matching bases. The CDR3 contains 15 residues. V dropped 1 base and J dropped 3 bases, with 10 bases sitting between them. CDR1 and CDR2 from the germline V gene are SGDLS and YYNGEE. The CDR3 nucleotides read TGTGCCAGCAGCGTAAATCCGACAGCTAATGAAAAACTGTTTTTT. Its translation: CASSVNPTANEKLFF.